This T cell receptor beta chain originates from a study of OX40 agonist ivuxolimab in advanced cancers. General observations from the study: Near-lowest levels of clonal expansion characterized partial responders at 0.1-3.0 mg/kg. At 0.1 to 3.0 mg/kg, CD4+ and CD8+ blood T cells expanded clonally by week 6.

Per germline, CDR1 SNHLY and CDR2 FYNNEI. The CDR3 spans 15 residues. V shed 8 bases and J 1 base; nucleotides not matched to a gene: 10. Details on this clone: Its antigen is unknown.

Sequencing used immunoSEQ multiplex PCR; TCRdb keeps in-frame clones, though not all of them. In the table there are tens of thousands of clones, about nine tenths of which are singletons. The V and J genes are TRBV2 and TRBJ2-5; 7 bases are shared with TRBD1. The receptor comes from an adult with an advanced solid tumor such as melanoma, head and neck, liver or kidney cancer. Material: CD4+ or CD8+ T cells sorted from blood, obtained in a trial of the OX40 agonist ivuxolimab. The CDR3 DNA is TGTGCCAGCTTGGACTTCCGGGACAGCCAAGAGACCCAGTACTTC. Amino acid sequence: CASLDFRDSQETQYF.